One and the same sample provided the 17 T cell receptor beta chains below, sequenced in a study of CD8 T cells in ankylosing spondylitis. TCRdb processed the 5' RACE reads anew with MiXCR; each CDR3 protein has one entry. The sample lists about 440,000 distinct CDR3 sequences; roughly 15% were seen once. Study observations and caveats: Roughly eight highly homologous variants made up a TCR beta motif that seemed to typify ankylosing spondylitis blood.

The antigens these receptors bind are not known. Sequenced input: blood, either unsorted or a sorted T cell fraction (not recorded which). All receptors derive from a male donor with ankylosing spondylitis.

At least ten counts were recorded for this clonotype. The genes are TRBV4-1 and TRBJ1-2; D perhaps matches TRBD1 (6 bases). The CDR3 sequence is 15 residues long. Germline assignment: CDR1 MGHRA and CDR2 YSYEKL. Trimming shortened V by 1 base and J by 3 bases, and 12 bases separated the two germline ends. The CDR3 DNA sequence: TGCGCCAGCAGCCAAGGAGGGGGTTACGACTATGGCTACACCTTC. Its translation is CASSQGGGYDYGYTF.

Of note for this clonotype: One end of the junction does not line up with germline, which may come from a read error. The chain has TRBV28 and TRBJ2-1, with 11 bases that match TRBD2. The CDR3 spans 16 residues. The germline V gene has CDR1 MDHEN and CDR2 SYDVKM. DNA for the CDR3: TGTGCCAGCAATTTAGCGGGAGGGCCGCAAACTAATGAGCAGTTCTTC. Its translation is CASNLAGGPQTNEQFF. Based on the CDR3 plus reference TRBV28 and TRBJ2-1, the full variable domain is DVKVTQSSRYLVKRTGEKVFLECVQDMDHENMFWYRQDPGLGLRLIYFSYDVKMKEKGDIPEGYSVSREKKERFSLILESASTNQTSMYLCASNLAGGPQTNEQFFGPGTRLTVL.

The rearrangement joins TRBV12-3 or TRBV12-4 to TRBJ1-2; D unclear. The V gene lost 3 bases and the J gene lost 1 base, with 9 bases spanning the gap. The length of the CDR3 is 14 residues. Written as DNA, the CDR3 is TGTGCCAGCAGTTTTCGGGGTCTTAACTATGGCTACACCTTC. Its translation: CASSFRGLNYGYTF.

This clonotype was seen a few times. CDR3 sequence: CASSLLGGGSGSAHTQYF. DNA of the CDR3: TGTGCCAGCAGTTTATTAGGGGGTGGAAGCGGGAGTGCTCATACGCAGTATTTT. This chain connects TRBV12-3 or TRBV12-4 to TRBJ2-3; 8 nucleotides match TRBD2. V lost 2 bases, J lost 7 bases, and 17 bases stayed unmatched. This CDR3 has 18 residues.

This clonotype came up a few times. This chain joins TRBV20-1 and TRBJ2-1, with D possibly called TRBD1 or TRBD2 (5 bases each). The CDR3 consists of 14 residues. V shed 6 bases and J shed 1 base, with 13 bases lying between them. Germline V lookup: CDR1 DFQATT, CDR2 SNEGSKA (reference sequence). The CDR3, as DNA: TGCAGTGCCTCGGGACCGCGGTCCTACAATGAGCAGTTCTTC. It encodes CSASGPRSYNEQFF.

This clonotype was detected a few times. The chain combines TRBV7-9 with TRBJ2-2; TRBD1 matches 8 bases. V shed 11 bases and J 0 bases; nucleotides not matched to a gene: 8. The CDR3 consists of 15 residues. Germline CDR1 and CDR2: SEHNR and FQNEAQ (reference sequence). DNA of the CDR3: TGTGCCTCCACGAAGGACAGGGCGAACACCGGGGAGCTGTTTTTT. It encodes CASTKDRANTGELFF. Filled out from reference TRBV7-9 and TRBJ2-2, the complete variable domain reads DTGVSQNPRHKITKRGQNVTFRCDPISEHNRLYWYRQTLGQGPEFLTYFQNEAQLEKSRLLSDRFSAERPKGSFSTLEIQRTEQGDSAMYLCASTKDRANTGELFFGEGSRLTVL.

In its sample, this clonotype was seen a few times. The chain is built from TRBV12-3 or TRBV12-4 and TRBJ1-3; D gene unclear. The CDR3 is 15 amino acids. Trimming left V 6 bases short and J 0 bases short, with 12 bases between. The CDR3 spells CASRLEGLSGNTIYF. CDR3 bases: TGTGCCAGCAGACTGGAGGGTCTCTCTGGAAACACCATATATTTT.

This chain links TRBV28 with TRBJ2-5, with D uncertain. Germline V gene lookup returns CDR1 MDHEN and CDR2 SYDVKM. The CDR3 has 12 residues. V shed 6 bases and J shed 4 bases, with 9 bases lying between them. The CDR3 is CASRTPLETQYF. The CDR3 DNA reads TGTGCCAGCAGAACTCCCTTAGAGACCCAGTACTTC.

This clonotype was found a few times. The CDR3 coding sequence is TGTGCCAGCAGGGGAAATAGCGGGAGAGTGAGCAATGAGCAGTTCTTC. It is translated as CASRGNSGRVSNEQFF. The rearrangement links TRBV2 to TRBJ2-1, with TRBD2 matching 9 bases. Per the germline V gene, CDR1 is SNHLY and CDR2 is FYNNEI. V shed 6 bases, J shed 6 bases, and the junction held 12 bases outside the gene matches. This CDR3 has 16 amino acids.

CDR3 sequence (DNA): TGTGCCAGCAGTTACTCGTCCCGGATGGGGGAGACCCAGTACTTC. Amino acids: CASSYSSRMGETQYF. The chain couples TRBV6-5 to TRBJ2-5; D uncertain. CDR1 is MNHEY and CDR2 is SVGAGI in the germline V gene. The CDR3 loop spans 15 amino acids. Trimming pared 0 bases from V and 5 bases from J, leaving 13 bases between.

This clonotype was counted between two and nine times. V and J are TRBV2 and TRBJ2-7; D is unclear. The CDR3 spans 11 residues. With 4 bases removed from V and 7 bases from J, the gap between germline ends came to 8 bases. CDR1 and CDR2 (germline): SNHLY, FYNNEI. CDR3 bases: TGTGCCAGCAGTGGTACAGCTGAGCAGTACTTC. Translation: CASSGTAEQYF.

This clonotype was recorded a few times. Since no conserved phenylalanine or tryptophan closes the CDR3, a read error is the likely cause. V is TRBV20-1 and J is TRBJ1-4; D possibly corresponds to TRBD1 (5 bases). Germline V gives CDR1 DFQATT, CDR2 SNEGSKA (reference sequence). V was shortened by 5 bases and J by 5 bases, with 15 bases between the two germline ends. The CDR3 is 14 residues long. Here the CDR3 reads CSAPRAGGNEKLFL. CDR3 coding DNA: TGCAGTGCTCCGCGTGCGGGGGGAAATGAAAAACTGTTTCTT.

This clonotype was picked up a small number of times. V usage is TRBV5-1 and J usage is TRBJ2-5, with TRBD1 matching over 11 bases. CDR1 and CDR2 (germline): SGHRS, YFSETQ. The V segment lost 0 bases and the J segment 1 base; nucleotides outside the gene matches: 2. The CDR3 contains 16 residues. The CDR3 loop is CASSLGDRGTQETQYF. As DNA, the CDR3 is TGCGCCAGCAGCTTGGGGGACAGGGGGACCCAAGAGACCCAGTACTTC. Looking up the rest from reference TRBV5-1 and TRBJ2-5 gives the full variable domain: KAGVTQTPRYLIKTRGQQVTLSCSPISGHRSVSWYQQTPGQGLQFLFEYFSETQRNKGNFPGRFSGRQFSNSRSEMNVSTLELGDSALYLCASSLGDRGTQETQYFGPGTRLLVL.

The chain employs TRBV5-1 and TRBJ1-2, with 9 bases matching TRBD1. Germline CDR1 and CDR2: SGHRS and YFSETQ. This CDR3 comprises 13 residues. The V gene end was trimmed by 6 bases and the J gene end by 6 bases; junction bases not matched to a gene: 6. CDR3 sequence reads: CASKPGQGHGYTF. The CDR3, as DNA: TGCGCCAGCAAGCCGGGACAGGGTCATGGCTACACCTTC.

J is TRBJ2-7 and V is TRBV20-1, with 7 bases that match TRBD2. This CDR3 is 15 amino acids long. Per the germline V gene, CDR1 is DFQATT and CDR2 is SNEGSKA (reference sequence). V lost 6 bases to trimming and J lost 9 bases; unmatched junction nucleotides: 20. CDR3 coding DNA: TGCAGTGCCGGAATTGGGGGAGGGCCGGGTGGTGGGCAGTACTTC. It yields the protein CSAGIGGGPGGGQYF.

V gene TRBV11-1 combines with J gene TRBJ2-7, with D perhaps given as TRBD1 or TRBD2 (5 bases each). This CDR3 is built from 14 residues. The V end lost 1 base, the J end lost 5 bases, and 12 bases lay between the germline ends. Per the germline V gene, CDR1 is SGHAT and CDR2 is FQDESV (reference sequence). CDR3 DNA sequence: TGTGCCAGCAGCTTAGAGTTGGGGGAAAACGAGCAGTACTTC. Translating it yields CASSLELGENEQYF.

This clonotype appeared a few times. This chain uses TRBV24-1 with TRBJ2-3, with TRBD1 as a possible D gene (5 bases). CDR3 size: 16 residues. The germline gives CDR1 KGHDR, CDR2 SFDVKD. With 4 bases removed from V and 5 bases from J, the gap between germline ends came to 18 bases. CDR3 sequence (DNA): TGTGCCACCAGTGACCCAAGGGCAGGGCAGATAGATACGCAGTATTTT. Protein sequence: CATSDPRAGQIDTQYF.